These 31 T cell receptor beta chains were sequenced from one sample in a study of OX40 agonist ivuxolimab in advanced cancers. Sequencing used immunoSEQ multiplex PCR; TCRdb keeps in-frame clones, though not all of them. The sample shows around 62,000 clones, about 80% of them seen only once. The sample consisted of CD4+ or CD8+ T cells sorted from blood, taken in a trial of the OX40 agonist ivuxolimab. These receptors all come from an adult with an advanced solid tumor such as melanoma, head and neck, liver or kidney cancer.

The CDR3 DNA follows: TGTGCCAGCAGGGACGCGGGGGCGCGGGGGAACCTCGAGCAGTACTTC. This codes for CASRDAGARGNLEQYF. This chain uses TRBV27 with TRBJ2-7; possibly TRBD2 for D (7 bases). CDR1 is MNHEY, CDR2 SMNVEV, per germline (reference sequence). The CDR3 is 16 residues long. The V gene lost 6 bases and the J gene lost 6 bases, with 24 bases spanning the gap.

The chain links TRBV7-9 to TRBJ1-1; 10 positions agree with TRBD1. V shed 5 bases, J shed 3 bases, and the junction held 6 bases outside the gene matches. The CDR3 length is 15 residues. Per the germline V gene, CDR1 is SEHNR and CDR2 is FQNEAQ (reference sequence). CDR3 coding DNA: TGTGCCAGCAGCAGAGGGGGGACAGGGGACACTGAAGCTTTCTTT. This sequence encodes CASSRGGTGDTEAFF.

This clone was detected once. The genes are TRBV7-8 and TRBJ1-2; 7 bases are shared with TRBD1. The length of the CDR3 is 15 residues. Trimming removed 0 bases from V and 2 bases from J; junction bases left unmatched: 3. Germline CDR1 is SGHVS and CDR2 is FQNEAQ. The CDR3 reads CASSLASGQNYGYTF. DNA for the CDR3: TGTGCCAGCAGCTTAGCATCGGGACAGAACTATGGCTACACCTTC.

The gene calls are TRBV19 and TRBJ1-1; D is possibly TRBD1 (6 bases). In germline, CDR1 is LNHDA, CDR2 SQIVND (reference sequence). The CDR3 covers 14 residues. With 5 bases removed from V and 4 bases from J, the gap between germline ends came to 14 bases. The CDR3 DNA is TGTGCCAGTAGTTCCCCCCACAGGGTCACTGAAGCTTTCTTT. Protein sequence: CASSSPHRVTEAFF.

The chain combines TRBV2 with TRBJ1-6; possibly TRBD1 for D (5 bases). The germline V gene has CDR1 SNHLY and CDR2 FYNNEI. Trimming shortened V by 0 bases and J by 7 bases, and 13 bases separated the two germline ends. This CDR3 has 16 residues. CDR3 DNA sequence: TGTGCCAGCAGTGAAGCTTCAGGGACCTCAAATTCACCCCTCCACTTT. Residues: CASSEASGTSNSPLHF.

V is TRBV4-2 and J is TRBJ2-7; 8 bases agree with TRBD1. There are 15 residues in the CDR3. Germline lookup yields CDR1 LGHNA and CDR2 YNFKEQ. J gave up 4 bases and V 0 bases, and 5 bases lay outside the gene matches. As DNA, the CDR3 is TGTGCCAGCAGCCAAGAAGGGACAGGATTATACGAGCAGTACTTC. It yields the protein CASSQEGTGLYEQYF.

As DNA, the CDR3 is TGTACAACAAGGGGCGGGGTTAGCACAGATACGCAGTATTTT. Translation gives CTTRGGVSTDTQYF. The chain recombines TRBV28 with TRBJ2-3; tentatively, D is TRBD2 (6 bases). CDR3 length: 14 amino acids. CDR1 MDHEN and CDR2 SYDVKM come from the germline V gene.

This sequence joins TRBV5-6 and TRBJ2-1; D is unclear. Trimming cost V 0 bases and J 0 bases, with 13 bases left between them. The germline gives CDR1 SGHDT, CDR2 YYEEEE. The CDR3 is 17 amino acids. CDR3 sequence: CASSLVTVVSSYNEQFF. CDR3 in DNA: TGTGCCAGCAGCTTGGTAACGGTTGTTAGCTCCTACAATGAGCAGTTCTTC.

This chain connects TRBV6-5 to TRBJ2-5, with D unclear. This CDR3 is 13 amino acids long. The V gene lost 5 bases and the J gene lost 7 bases, with 14 bases spanning the gap. CDR1 is MNHEY and CDR2 is SVGAGI in the germline V gene. Here the CDR3 DNA reads TGTGCCAGCAGTCCGCCCAACTTGGGGACCCAGTACTTC. Protein sequence: CASSPPNLGTQYF.

V and J are TRBV7-3 and TRBJ1-1; D gene uncertain. CDR3 size: 13 residues. CDR1 SGHTA and CDR2 FQGTGA come from the germline V gene. Trimming cost V 2 bases and J 1 base, with 5 bases left between them. CDR3 loop: CASSLQRNTEAFF. CDR3 nucleotides: TGTGCCAGCAGCTTACAGAGGAACACTGAAGCTTTCTTT.

The chain combines TRBV7-2 with TRBJ1-1; D is perhaps TRBD1 (6 bases). CDR1 and CDR2 (germline): SGHTA, FQGNSA. V was clipped by 5 bases and J by 1 base, with 17 bases between them. The CDR3 sequence is 16 residues long. The CDR3 sequence: CASSLVGGGTNTEAFF. In DNA form, the CDR3 reads TGTGCCAGCAGCCTGGTAGGAGGGGGAACGAACACTGAAGCTTTCTTT.

This clone was counted ten times or more. The chain recombines TRBV27 with TRBJ1-5; 12 nucleotides match TRBD1. The CDR3 runs 15 residues. Germline V CDR1 and CDR2: MNHEY, SMNVEV (reference sequence). The V and J ends lost 4 bases and 3 bases, in that order; junction bases with no gene match: 1. The CDR3 protein is CASSSGQGANQPQHF. CDR3 sequence (DNA): TGTGCCAGCAGTTCGGGACAGGGGGCCAATCAGCCCCAGCATTTT.

The gene calls are TRBV11-2 and TRBJ2-2; D remains ambiguous. Germline CDR1 and CDR2: SGHAT and FQNNGV. The CDR3 loop spans 14 amino acids. V was shortened by 1 base and J by 1 base, with 4 bases between the two germline ends. Written as DNA, the CDR3 is TGTGCCAGCAGCTTAGTTAGGAACACCGGGGAGCTGTTTTTT. It specifies CASSLVRNTGELFF.

The chain joins TRBV2 to TRBJ2-2, with TRBD1 matching 9 bases. V trimming: 7 bases; J trimming: 2 bases; junction bases outside the gene matches: 5. CDR1 is SNHLY and CDR2 is FYNNEI in the germline V gene. CDR3 length: 15 amino acids. CDR3 sequence: CASKADRGNTGELFF. The CDR3 DNA is TGTGCCAGCAAAGCGGACAGGGGCAACACCGGGGAGCTGTTTTTT.

V gene TRBV4-3 combines with J gene TRBJ2-1; 9 bases align to TRBD2. CDR1 is LGHNA, CDR2 YSLEER, per germline. Trimming cost V 4 bases and J 0 bases; bases outside gene matches: 4. The CDR3 sequence is 16 residues long. In DNA form, the CDR3 reads TGCGCCAGCAGCCCGACTAGCGGTAACTCCTACAATGAGCAGTTCTTC. Amino acid sequence: CASSPTSGNSYNEQFF.

This clone was observed a single time. The CDR3 spells CASSTGQDSPLHF. The CDR3 DNA sequence: TGTGCCAGCAGCACCGGACAGGATTCACCCCTCCACTTT. The chain carries TRBV9 and TRBJ1-6, with 7 bases fitting TRBD1. The CDR3 is made up of 13 amino acids. Per the germline V gene, CDR1 is SGDLS and CDR2 is YYNGEE. V lost 4 bases and J lost 8; bases outside the gene matches: 3.

The chain is built from TRBV10-2 and TRBJ1-5; no definite D call. CDR3 length equals 14 residues. From germline, CDR1 is WSHSY and CDR2 SAAADI. V lost 4 bases and J 4 bases, leaving 11 bases between the germline ends. The CDR3 bases are TGCGCCAGCAGTGGGGATGCAAGAAATCAGCCCCAGCATTTT. This translates into CASSGDARNQPQHF.

The chain is built from TRBV28 and TRBJ1-1; weak D call: TRBD1 (6 bases). The CDR3 has 12 residues. V lost 1 base, J lost 8 bases, and 8 bases lay in between. In germline, CDR1 is MDHEN, CDR2 SYDVKM. In nucleotides, the CDR3 is TGTGCCAGCAGTTTATCTACAGGGGAAGCTTTCTTT. Protein sequence: CASSLSTGEAFF.

CDR3 loop: CASSIGTRTNSPLHF. In DNA form, the CDR3 reads TGTGCCAGTAGTATAGGGACTCGGACTAATTCACCCCTCCACTTT. The chain employs TRBV19 and TRBJ1-6; D unclear. This CDR3 contains 15 residues. CDR1 and CDR2 from the germline V gene are LNHDA and SQIVND (reference sequence). Trimming cost V 1 base and J 6 bases, with 10 bases left between them.

The chain carries TRBV2 and TRBJ2-7; D remains unclear. The germline CDR1 and CDR2 sequences are SNHLY and FYNNEI. The length of the CDR3 is 12 residues. Trimming took off 5 bases at V and 1 base at J, with 6 bases between the two ends. The chain's CDR3 is CASSLTSYEQYF. DNA for the CDR3: TGTGCCAGCAGTCTAACTTCCTACGAGCAGTACTTC.

V gene TRBV7-9 combines with J gene TRBJ1-2; a possible D gene is TRBD1 (5 bases). Germline values: CDR1 SEHNR, CDR2 FQNEAQ (reference sequence). The CDR3 is 15 residues long. Trimming took 5 bases from V and 1 from J, leaving 14 bases between them. The CDR3 spells CASSQDISLNYGYTF. The CDR3 coding sequence is TGTGCCAGCAGCCAGGACATCTCACTTAACTATGGCTACACCTTC.

The chain has TRBV7-2 and TRBJ2-1; 8 bases align to TRBD2. V lost 4 bases to trimming and J lost 0 bases; unmatched junction nucleotides: 14. The CDR3 runs 19 residues. The germline V gene has CDR1 SGHTA and CDR2 FQGNSA. The CDR3 loop reads CASSSRGGAGASSYNEQFF. The CDR3 DNA reads as TGTGCCAGCAGCTCCCGGGGGGGAGCGGGGGCTTCCTCCTACAATGAGCAGTTCTTC.

The chain is built from TRBV5-8 and TRBJ1-4; D call uncertain. Germline V gene lookup returns CDR1 SGHTS and CDR2 YDEGEE. V lost 1 base to trimming and J lost 0 bases, with 7 bases between them. The CDR3 runs 15 residues. CDR3 DNA: TGTGCCAGCAGCTTGTATGGTCCAACTAATGAAAAACTGTTTTTT. This sequence encodes CASSLYGPTNEKLFF.

The chain links TRBV5-5 to TRBJ2-4; either TRBD1 or TRBD2 may fit D (5 bases each). This CDR3 has 18 amino acids. V was cut by 2 bases and J by 1 base, with 19 bases left in between. Germline V lookup: CDR1 SGHKS, CDR2 YYEKEE (reference sequence). The DNA of the CDR3 is TGTGCCAGCAGCTTTAAGGGTACTAGATCAGGGGCCAAAAACATTCAGTACTTC. Its translation is CASSFKGTRSGAKNIQYF.

This chain links TRBV7-9 with TRBJ1-6; D gene ambiguous. Trimming stripped 1 base from V and 10 bases from J, with 5 bases between. The germline V gene encodes CDR1 SEHNR and CDR2 FQNEAQ (reference sequence). CDR3 length: 12 amino acids. The CDR3: CASSLVRSPLHF. CDR3 bases: TGTGCCAGCAGCTTAGTAAGATCACCCCTCCACTTT.

This rearrangement joins TRBV9 to TRBJ2-3; no clear D gene. Deletions cut 1 base from V and 4 bases from J, with 10 bases between. The CDR3 is made up of 14 amino acids. Germline assignment: CDR1 SGDLS and CDR2 YYNGEE. The chain's CDR3 is CASSVRPRADTQYF. The CDR3, as DNA: TGTGCCAGCAGCGTACGTCCACGCGCAGATACGCAGTATTTT.

This clone occurred a few times. V is TRBV5-6 and J is TRBJ2-7, with D possibly called TRBD1 or TRBD2 (5 bases each). Germline V gives CDR1 SGHDT, CDR2 YYEEEE. V lost 4 bases and J 0 bases, leaving 11 bases between the germline ends. The CDR3 runs 14 residues. In DNA form, the CDR3 reads TGTGCCAGCAGCAAAGGGGACGGCTCCTACGAGCAGTACTTC. It encodes CASSKGDGSYEQYF.

This rearrangement joins TRBV18 to TRBJ1-4; D unclear. The CDR3 consists of 15 residues. Germline loops: CDR1 KGHSH, CDR2 LQKENI. V was clipped by 3 bases and J by 3 bases, with 11 bases between them. The CDR3 sequence is CASSPLLAANEKLFF. CDR3 nucleotide sequence: TGTGCCAGCTCACCCCTTTTAGCAGCTAATGAAAAACTGTTTTTT.

In DNA, the CDR3 is TGTGCCAGCAGCTTACTTACCCTAGCTAGCACAGATACGCAGTATTTT. It codes for CASSLLTLASTDTQYF. The J gene is TRBJ2-3, the V gene TRBV7-2; possible D gene TRBD2, 5 bases. Looked up from germline, CDR1 is SGHTA and CDR2 is FQGNSA. The CDR3 is made up of 16 amino acids. The ends were cut back, 2 bases at V and 0 bases at J, with 12 bases in the middle.

The V gene is TRBV19, the J gene TRBJ2-7; the D call may be TRBD1 or TRBD2 (5 bases each). The CDR3 contains 14 residues. Deletions cut 4 bases from V and 6 bases from J, with 16 bases between. CDR1 is LNHDA and CDR2 is SQIVND in the germline V gene (reference sequence). CDR3: CASSSRTGTSEQYF. CDR3 in DNA: TGTGCCAGTAGTAGCAGGACGGGGACCTCCGAGCAGTACTTC.

The chain uses TRBV2 and TRBJ2-5; TRBD2 aligns across 7 bases. The V gene's germline CDR1 is SNHLY and CDR2 FYNNEI. The trim removed 4 bases at V and 5 bases at J, leaving 7 bases unmatched. CDR3 length: 14 amino acids. Written as DNA, the CDR3 is TGTGCCAGCAGTGGCCGGACTAGTCGGGAGACCCAGTACTTC. Encoded protein: CASSGRTSRETQYF.